This T cell receptor (beta chain) was found in a study of shared clonotypes between healthy human individuals (dated by TCRdb to 2018 to 2021). Regarding the study in general: A couple of women and a few men aged 18 to 49 years were included in the cohort. For each donor, three plates each were used for CD4 naive and CD4 memory, two plates were used for CD8 naive, and one plate was used for CD8 memory. To estimate repertoire size and how much clonotype sharing occurs between individuals, the study deeply sequenced the blood TCR repertoires of several healthy adults. Different laboratories and diverse techniques were used to prepare libraries and sequence TCR repertoires, to increase sequencing depth and limit assay-specific biases. Per donor, leukapheresis produced somewhere between about 0.9 and 9 billion PBMCs. General findings and caveats noted by the study authors: Sampling was restricted to blood, and TCR repertoires in tissue are likely to differ from TCR repertoires in blood. Pairwise subsampling led to the expectation that sequencing depth would affect the degree of clonotype sharing among donors. Estimated clonotype richness was generally larger for naive than for memory subsets. Compared with non-shared clonotypes, clonotypes shared by all four sorted-subset donors had higher generation probabilities. Sharing across several donors was observed for roughly 5% of naive CD4, over 3% of naive CD8, around 2.5% of memory CD4, and roughly 0.4% of memory CD8 clonotypes. The small number of donors limited the genetic and exposure-history diversity represented. Even with the large sequencing depth, rarefaction of the sorted-subset datasets indicated that sequencing was incomplete.

V is cut by 1 base and J by 7 bases, and the space between the germline ends is 8 bases. CDR1 SGHDN and CDR2 FVKESK are derived from the germline V gene. From its cysteine to its phenylalanine, the CDR3 spans 13 amino acids. Only the CDR3 portion is preserved as DNA: 39 bases, with reading frame beginning at the first base. The donors were healthy, HIV-negative adults who had no recently reported acute infections or vaccinations. Every donor was a Caucasian adult residing in Nashville, Tennessee, USA. CD4+ T cells were enriched through magnetic negative selection, after which naive cells were positively selected on CD45RA and the remaining negative fraction served as the memory subset. Blood was obtained by leukapheresis, after which PBMCs were separated by Ficoll-Histopaque density gradient centrifugation and cryopreserved in liquid nitrogen vapor phase. Analytical flow cytometry was used to check the purity and quantity of each magnetically sorted T cell population. Genomic DNA was isolated from every sorted fraction and measured by UV absorbance on a Nanodrop 2000c.

Using the deep immunoSEQ assay, multiplex PCR amplified TCR CDR3 regions from genomic DNA. Genomic DNA extracted from each cell subset was distributed evenly over all wells of several immunoSEQ 96-well plates, and each plate served as one replicate. Each replicate PCR for sorted subsets received around 200 ng genomic DNA, equal to 28,000 or so T cell genomes. Purified libraries were measured with a Qubit 3.0 fluorometer, size-checked on a Bioanalyzer 2100, and measured again with the KAPA Library Quantification kit. Each immunoSEQ 96-well plate was sequenced on its own single-read 150-cycle Illumina NextSeq 550 flow cell. Processing in the source paper ran as follows. Because the immunoSEQ output included only junctional sequences and no quality scores, the filtering could not be the same as the filtering used for full-length reads. To assign V/J genes and CDR3, sequences were annotated using PyIR, a Python wrapper for IgBLAST v1.9, with IMGT germline references. Any read was removed if the V/J assignment was weak (E-value above 1e-6), the CDR3 was missing, or the read contained stop codons, out-of-frame junctions, or ambiguous translated residues. V3J clonotypes were defined by identical inferred V gene, J gene, and CDR3 amino acid sequence. Percentage overlap between repertoires was calculated by dividing the number of shared unique clonotypes by the size of the smaller repertoire. RTK rarefaction, the Chao1 estimator, and Recon v2.1 estimates of unobserved clonotypes were used to assess repertoire richness. For all TCRbeta clonotypes obtained by the gDNA method from a handful of donors, generation probabilities were computed with OLGA. The clones in this table, taken by TCRdb from immuneACCESS, are in-frame only. Not every clone is retained; where verified, under half of the shortfall comes from an unresolved V gene, and the cause of the rest is unknown. The V and J calls and the clone size are those of that table, but D and trimming were determined from the DNA. In this sample the table shows roughly 1,600,000 clones, around 98.5% of which occur a single time. The top ten clonotypes cover approximately 0.38% of the sample.

Comment on this clone: Its antigen remains unidentified. Per-base quality was not reported, and no clone a single base away is much larger than it.

This chain joins TRBV14 to TRBJ1-5, with no D gene named confidently. The sequence was collected from a man aged 25 to 45 in good health. Material for sequencing was naive CD4+ T cells sorted from blood. Read against the paper, the sample's cell subset or site label means: CD45RA+ positively selected. Here is the DNA: TGTGCCAGCAGCCAAGGTCTGTCGCAGCCCCAGCATTTT. The translation is CASSQGLSQPQHF. Reference TRBV14 and TRBJ1-5 proteins supply the regions before and after the CDR3; the full variable domain is: EAGVTQFPSHSVIEKGQTVTLRCDPISGHDNLYWYRRVMGKEIKFLLHFVKESKQDESGMPNNRFLAERTGGTYSTLKVQPAELEDSGVYFCASSQGLSQPQHFGDGTRLSIL.